The text below deals with one T cell receptor beta chain. Profiling relied on immunoSEQ multiplex PCR, and the TCRdb table lists in-frame clones only, not all of them. Here the sample spans some 35,000 clones, around three quarters being singletons. This specimen comes from a study of OX40 agonist ivuxolimab in advanced cancers. Germline V gene lookup returns CDR1 MNHEY and CDR2 SMNVEV (reference sequence). This CDR3 spans 14 amino acids. Trimming stripped 5 bases from V and 0 bases from J, with 10 bases between. The chain uses TRBV27 and TRBJ1-1; the D is unclear. This sequence was found in an adult with an advanced solid tumor such as melanoma, head and neck, liver or kidney cancer. Here the sequenced sample was CD4+ or CD8+ T cells sorted from blood, taken in a trial of the OX40 agonist ivuxolimab. CDR3 region: CASSTLEMNTEAFF. For the CDR3, the DNA is TGTGCCAGCAGTACTCTAGAGATGAACACTGAAGCTTTCTTT.